This T cell receptor beta chain was documented in a study of post-analysis software for immune sequencing data. Study at large: The patients showed relapsing-remitting, secondary progressive and progressive-relapsing multiple sclerosis courses. The study's findings and limits: In patients, five or six TRBV segments were more frequent than in controls, with TRBV5-6, TRBV5-1 and TRBV20-1 among them. Normalized Chao1 diversity in multiple sclerosis patients fell significantly below that of controls.

Trimming removed 7 bases from V and 0 bases from J; junction bases left unmatched: 9. The CDR3 consists of 14 residues. The V gene's germline CDR1 is SQVTM and CDR2 ANQGSEA. Points on this clonotype: No antigen is known for it.

Carried by the TCR beta cDNA libraries were unique molecular identifiers. Yield was approximately 500,000 cDNA molecules from around 1 to 9.1 million T cells. MiXCR, run by TCRdb on the PCR reads, gives a single entry per CDR3 protein. The sample consists of about 620,000 distinct CDR3 sequences, around 40% of them appearing once. Sequenced material: blood. V usage is TRBV29-1 and J usage is TRBJ2-7; 7 bases align to TRBD1. The TCR sequence derives from a girl between 5 and 17 years old with multiple sclerosis. CDR3 in amino acids: CSALTGSGSYEQYF. CDR3 nucleotide sequence: TGCAGCGCCCTGACAGGGTCGGGCTCCTACGAGCAGTACTTC.